Below, 3 T cell receptor beta chains from the same sample are listed, as sequenced in a study of identical twins. TCRdb redid the calling of the 5' RACE reads with MiXCR, one entry per CDR3 protein. This sample has roughly 1.6 million distinct CDR3 sequences; around 33% occur once, and the top ten carry around 0.3%. Sample: cord blood. Receptors originate from a newborn girl in good health.

The chain couples TRBV2 to TRBJ2-5; the match to TRBD2 covers 13 bases. The CDR3 contains 18 residues. The V gene end was trimmed by 3 bases and the J gene end by 1 base; junction bases not matched to a gene: 8. Per germline, CDR1 SNHLY and CDR2 FYNNEI. The CDR3 DNA follows: TGTGCCAGCAGTGAGGGGACTAGCGGGATGCCTAGCCAAGAGACCCAGTACTTC. It specifies CASSEGTSGMPSQETQYF. The complete variable domain, with remaining parts taken from reference TRBV2 and TRBJ2-5, reads EPEVTQTPSHQVTQMGQEVILRCVPISNHLYFYWYRQILGQKVEFLVSFYNNEISEKSEIFDDQFSVERPDGSNFTLKIRSTKLEDSAMYFCASSEGTSGMPSQETQYFGPGTRLLVL.

V and J are TRBV3-1 and TRBJ2-3, with 8 positions matching TRBD2. J gave up 2 bases and V 0 bases, and 1 base lay outside the gene matches. CDR1 is LGHDT and CDR2 is YNNKEL in the germline V gene (reference sequence). The CDR3 has 15 residues. CDR3 DNA: TGTGCCAGCAGCCAAGAACTAGCGGTCACAGATACGCAGTATTTT. It is translated as CASSQELAVTDTQYF.

This clonotype was observed a few times. The V and J genes are TRBV5-1 and TRBJ1-1, with D unclear. V gave up 5 bases and J gave up 0 bases, with 17 bases separating them. The CDR3 length is 16 residues. Germline assignment: CDR1 SGHRS and CDR2 YFSETQ. DNA of the CDR3: TGCGCCAGCAGAGAGAAGCGGGGAAGTCTGAACACTGAAGCTTTCTTT. This translates into CASREKRGSLNTEAFF.